The 19 T cell receptor beta chains listed next were all sequenced from one sample in a study of CD8+ T cells in alopecia areata. RNA was extracted and reverse transcribed into cDNA as the sequencing template. The data were produced by immunoSEQ multiplex PCR, yet TCRdb's version contains in-frame clones alone and is incomplete. The sample records around 140,000 clones, 87% being singletons. The starting material was CD8+ T cells sorted from blood, obtained at week 0. The receptors stem from a human donor with alopecia areata.

The J gene is TRBJ2-7, the V gene TRBV11-3, with D perhaps matching TRBD1 (5 bases). Germline loops: CDR1 SGHNT, CDR2 YENEEA. The V gene lost 1 base and the J gene lost 4 bases, with 8 bases spanning the gap. The CDR3 extends over 13 amino acids. The CDR3 nucleotides are TGTGCCAGCAGCTTAGCTCCAGGGTACGAGCAGTACTTC. Translated, it gives CASSLAPGYEQYF.

This clone was counted a single time. This chain connects TRBV7-2 to TRBJ1-1; D is perhaps TRBD1 (5 bases). V was clipped by 7 bases and J by 10 bases, with 22 bases between them. Germline V gives CDR1 SGHTA, CDR2 FQGNSA. The CDR3 consists of 14 residues. The CDR3 DNA follows: TGTGCCAGCAACCCCACTAGCGCGGGGGGAGGAGCTTTCTTT. Its translation: CASNPTSAGGGAFF.

This chain uses TRBV6-5 with TRBJ2-3; 8 positions agree with TRBD2. V shed 8 bases, J shed 6 bases, and the junction held 7 bases outside the gene matches. CDR1 is MNHEY and CDR2 is SVGAGI in the germline V gene. The CDR3 runs 13 residues. The CDR3 here is CASLGLVGDTQYF. In DNA, the CDR3 is TGTGCCAGCTTGGGACTAGTCGGGGATACGCAGTATTTT.

The CDR3 DNA follows: TGCGCCAGCAGCTTTCGGACGGGAACCGGGGAGCTGTTTTTT. It codes for CASSFRTGTGELFF. The chain is built from TRBV5-1 and TRBJ2-2; a weak D match, TRBD2 (5 bases). Germline V gene lookup returns CDR1 SGHRS and CDR2 YFSETQ. CDR3 length equals 14 residues. V lost 2 bases and J 5 bases, leaving 10 bases between the germline ends.

This clone was detected only once. The chain couples TRBV5-1 to TRBJ2-7, with TRBD1 matching over 8 bases. This CDR3 has 14 residues. Germline V CDR1 and CDR2: SGHRS, YFSETQ. V shed 0 bases and J 3 bases; nucleotides not matched to a gene: 2. The CDR3 nucleotides read TGCGCCAGCAGCTTGGAAGACAGGGGCTACGAGCAGTACTTC. Protein: CASSLEDRGYEQYF.

This clone was found a few times. The chain is built from TRBV11-2 and TRBJ2-1; 10 bases are shared with TRBD2. The germline V gene has CDR1 SGHAT and CDR2 FQNNGV. V was clipped by 0 bases and J by 0 bases; unmatched bases: 8. CDR3 length: 19 residues. The CDR3 nucleotides read TGTGCCAGCAGCTTAGATTCTAGCGGGGGCCTGAGCTCCTACAATGAGCAGTTCTTC. It translates to CASSLDSSGGLSSYNEQFF.

V is TRBV6-5 and J is TRBJ2-3; a possible D gene is TRBD2 (5 bases). The CDR3 extends over 14 amino acids. Germline loops: CDR1 MNHEY, CDR2 SVGAGI. V lost 3 bases and J lost 6, with 13 bases in between. CDR3 region: CASSYLPGSDTQYF. In nucleotides, the CDR3 is TGTGCCAGCAGTTATCTTCCGGGATCGGATACGCAGTATTTT.

This chain uses TRBV27 with TRBJ1-2; D perhaps matches TRBD1 (5 bases). The V end lost 6 bases, the J end lost 8 bases, and 16 bases lay between the germline ends. The CDR3 totals 13 residues. CDR1 and CDR2 from the germline V gene are MNHEY and SMNVEV (reference sequence). This chain's CDR3 is CASRQPGAGGYTF. The CDR3 coding sequence is TGTGCCAGCAGGCAACCCGGGGCAGGGGGCTACACCTTC.

The chain has TRBV27 and TRBJ1-5; D is perhaps TRBD1 (5 bases). This CDR3 has 13 amino acids. Per the germline V gene, CDR1 is MNHEY and CDR2 is SMNVEV (reference sequence). V was clipped by 6 bases and J by 4 bases, with 10 bases between them. CDR3 protein: CASSLDINQPQHF. The CDR3, as DNA: TGTGCCAGCAGCCTGGACATAAATCAGCCCCAGCATTTT.

The chain joins TRBV30 to TRBJ2-7; 7 bases are a match to TRBD1. Germline CDR1 reads GTSNPN; CDR2 reads SVGIG (reference sequence). This CDR3 spans 15 amino acids. V shed 0 bases and J 7 bases; nucleotides not matched to a gene: 12. CDR3 sequence (DNA): TGTGCCTGGAGTGTACAGCGACAGGGTTTTGAAGAGCAGTACTTC. Residues: CAWSVQRQGFEEQYF.

The chain links TRBV29-1 to TRBJ2-7; D possibly corresponds to TRBD2 (5 bases). Per germline, CDR1 SQVTM and CDR2 ANQGSEA. Trimming removed 6 bases at V and 3 bases at J, with 15 bases between. CDR3 length: 13 amino acids. The CDR3: CSVGSAPGYEQYF. The CDR3 coding sequence is TGCAGCGTGGGGAGCGCGCCAGGCTACGAGCAGTACTTC.

The chain uses TRBV4-1 and TRBJ1-5; 7 positions match TRBD1. V lost 1 base, J lost 1 base, and 1 base stayed unmatched. The CDR3 length is 15 residues. Per germline, CDR1 MGHRA and CDR2 YSYEKL. The CDR3 sequence is CASSQGDRSNQPQHF. CDR3 nucleotide sequence: TGCGCCAGCAGCCAAGGGGACAGAAGCAATCAGCCCCAGCATTTT.

The chain is built from TRBV7-3 and TRBJ2-1; 12 bases match TRBD2. The germline V gene has CDR1 SGHTA and CDR2 FQGTGA. The CDR3 sequence is 17 residues long. J gave up 2 bases and V 5 bases, and 7 bases lay outside the gene matches. The CDR3 bases are TGTGCCAGCAGCCTGACTAGCGGGGGCTGGGCCTACAATGAGCAGTTCTTC. It specifies CASSLTSGGWAYNEQFF.

The rearrangement uses TRBV5-4 and TRBJ2-1; D gene uncertain. The CDR3 has 11 residues. Deletions cut 4 bases from V and 9 bases from J, with 8 bases between. Germline CDR1 SGHNT, CDR2 YYREEE (reference sequence). The CDR3 is CASSVGFEQFF. The CDR3 DNA follows: TGTGCCAGCAGCGTGGGGTTTGAGCAGTTCTTC.

This chain connects TRBV9 to TRBJ2-1; TRBD2 matches at 10 bases. The CDR3 contains 14 residues. Germline V lookup: CDR1 SGDLS, CDR2 YYNGEE. Germline trimming cut 2 bases from V and 12 bases from J; bases unmatched to any gene: 8. The CDR3 sequence is CASSVERGGLWQFF. The CDR3 nucleotides read TGTGCCAGCAGCGTGGAGCGGGGGGGCCTTTGGCAGTTCTTC.

This clone occurred a few times. V and J are TRBV7-2 and TRBJ2-1; D is unresolved. The germline V and J ends were trimmed by 2 bases and 3 bases, with 2 bases remaining between them. CDR1 and CDR2 from the germline V gene are SGHTA and FQGNSA. The CDR3 contains 12 residues. CDR3 in DNA: TGTGCCAGCAGCTTACTCTACAATGAGCAGTTCTTC. This translates into CASSLLYNEQFF.

Only one count was recorded for this clone. The J gene is TRBJ1-5, the V gene TRBV7-9; no firm D call. The germline V and J ends were trimmed by 8 bases and 0 bases, with 5 bases remaining between them. The length of the CDR3 is 12 residues. Germline V lookup: CDR1 SEHNR, CDR2 FQNEAQ (reference sequence). CDR3 bases: TGTGCCAGCCGGAATAGCAATCAGCCCCAGCATTTT. Its translation is CASRNSNQPQHF.

This chain uses TRBV19 with TRBJ2-7; D is possibly TRBD1 (6 bases). Trimming removed 7 bases at V and 2 bases at J, with 21 bases between. Germline values: CDR1 LNHDA, CDR2 SQIVND (reference sequence). The CDR3 is 16 residues long. In nucleotides, the CDR3 is TGTGCCAGTAAGCTCGATTTCTCCAGGGGCCCCTACGAGCAGTACTTC. Translation: CASKLDFSRGPYEQYF. Using reference TRBV19 and TRBJ2-7 for the parts outside the CDR3, the full variable domain is DGGITQSPKYLFRKEGQNVTLSCEQNLNHDAMYWYRQDPGQGLRLIYYSQIVNDFQKGDIAEGYSVSREKKESFPLTVTSAQKNPTAFYLCASKLDFSRGPYEQYFGPGTRLTVT.

The chain links TRBV7-9 to TRBJ2-7; no reliable D call. The length of the CDR3 is 14 residues. V dropped 5 bases and J dropped 3 bases, with 14 bases sitting between them. CDR1 and CDR2 (germline): SEHNR, FQNEAQ (reference sequence). The CDR3 nucleotides read TGTGCCAGCAGCCCCCGACTGGGAAACTACGAGCAGTACTTC. It codes for CASSPRLGNYEQYF.